A selection of T cell receptor beta chains follows, all from one sample in a study of a mutant IDH1 vaccine in newly diagnosed glioma. Their recognized antigens are unknown. Sequencing was performed with immunoSEQ multiplex PCR; in TCRdb, only in-frame clones are kept and a portion is missing. This sample has 30,000 to 35,000 clones; roughly 54% occur once, and the top ten carry roughly 11%. Sequences were derived from PBMCs, sampled from a glioma patient whose treatment included an IDH1 peptide vaccine. Receptor source: a young woman with glioma. The conserved cysteine and the conserved F or W are not part of the CDR3 here. The listing skips clone size in some rows; elsewhere it reads once, few, many or a size class.

>13|TRBV7-2|-
ASSLGVGYTGELF
>13|TRBV4-2|few
ASSQDRGLKEKLF
>11|TRBV14|-
ASSQDLSNEQF
>14|TRBV18|-
ASSPVTGSSTGELF
>13|TRBV5-6|few
ASSTDRGTNEKLF
>13|TRBV6-5|-
ASSYSTQGSYEQY
>13|TRBV27|-
ASSLSPGGRFEQY
>12|TRBV2|few
ASSDWTGNTEAF
>12|TRBV6-1|few
ASRDGTGVQPQH
>13|TRBV6-5|-
ASRLAGGLFNEQF
>13|TRBV4-2|-
ASSQGLESLYEQY
>12|TRBV10-3|-
AIMALAGVNEQF
>11|TRBV7-6|-
ASSATGGNGYT
>14|TRBV10-3|-
AISESESGLGEKLF
>13|TRBV15|-
ATSRTGAREDEQY
>14|TRBV7-9|few
ASSPIPGGTGNTIY
>13|TRBV19|-
ASSTIDRATDTQY
>12|TRBV5-1|-
ASSPGLGTDTQY
>10|TRBV6-5|-
ASSYLRGPPL
>14|TRBV2|-
ASSPARGGDTDTQY
>12|TRBV27|-
ASSFSGANEKLF
>10|TRBV27|few
ASSGGNTEAF
>11|TRBV9|-
ASSADSYNEQF
>14|TRBV11-2|-
ASSLEGAVAKNIQY
>10|TRBV6-1|-
ASSEGVGKLF
>15|TRBV5-8|-
ASSSGTSGGAKDTQY
>13|TRBV19|-
ASSPGGSLTGELF
>14|TRBV4-2|-
ASSHDPDNRVTEAF
>10|TRBV6-1|-
ASRGTGYGYT
>13|TRBV4-3|-
ASSQDPQGAYGYT
>14|TRBV5-1|-
ASRLGSVGSTDTQY
>13|TRBV5-8|-
ASSLAGVSNQPQH
>13|TRBV6-5|few
ASSYRDNDNSPLH
>12|TRBV6-5|few
ASRSGTSNQPQH
>11|TRBV29-1|few
SVAWGEGTEAF
>14|TRBV15|-
ATSRDAAATNEKLF
>14|TRBV4-1|-
ASSQILDPSSYEQY
>14|TRBV6-5|-
ASSSFSGGFEETQY
>13|TRBV4-1|-
ASSQQTGGAETQY
>13|TRBV27|few
ASSLRTAIQETQY
>11|TRBV2|-
ASGGLGDNEQF
>9|TRBV20-1|few
SAARDTEAF
>12|TRBV6-1|-
ASTLQDSNQPQH
>13|TRBV7-8|few
ASSYDTGYNQPQH
>12|TRBV21-1|few
ASRNSVGGNEAF
>11|TRBV10-3|few
AIKGDSDYGYT
>11|TRBV6-1|-
ASRGPGGLGYT
>14|TRBV6-6|-
ASSVSTPATNEKLF
>15|TRBV7-2|-
ASSLILASGGYNEQF
>12|TRBV7-9|-
ASSPDRASYEQY
>14|TRBV5-8|-
ASPGQGSSYNSPLH
>10|TRBV2|-
ASRGSYNEQF
>9|TRBV7-8|few
ASSYGGTQY
>10|TRBV29-1|-
SVSLDPKEQY
>12|TRBV6-1|few
ASSEDRGNSPLH
>14|TRBV18|-
ASSLSGQGSSYEQY
>13|TRBV2|-
ASRRGLAGGNEQF
>13|TRBV4-3|-
ASSPGPWVYNEQF
>11|TRBV5-1|-
ASSRLNTGELF